This T cell receptor (beta chain) emerged from a study of T cell changes during pregnancy in multiple sclerosis. The data were produced by immunoSEQ multiplex PCR, yet TCRdb's version contains in-frame clones alone and is incomplete. Here the sample spans some 62,000 clones, 92% being singletons. The source of this sequence is a female donor in good health, enrolled as a control in a pregnancy study. Sample: peripheral blood, taken in the second trimester of pregnancy.

CDR3 sequence: CASSRQGQGTDTIYF. As DNA, the CDR3 is TGTGCCAGCAGTCGCCAGGGACAGGGGACAGACACCATATATTTT. The chain combines TRBV6-6 with TRBJ1-3, with 10 positions matching TRBD1. Trimming cost V 5 bases and J 8 bases; bases outside gene matches: 9. Per the germline V gene, CDR1 is MNHNY and CDR2 is SVGAGI (reference sequence). This CDR3 is 15 amino acids long.